Below, 29 T cell receptor beta chains from the same sample are listed, as sequenced in a study of control samples from healthy donors and cancer patients (dated by TCRdb to about 2020). The method behind the library was the immunoSEQ multiplex PCR assay. TCRdb mirrors the immuneACCESS table, restricted to in-frame sequences. Some clones are absent from its copies; in checked studies, under half trace to an unresolved V gene, and the reason for the others is unknown. The sample data list about 160,000 clones, and 90% to 95% of these were observed just once. Around 13% of the sample rests with the top ten. Sequencing input: PBMCs. The receptors shown here come from a man in his sixties with colorectal cancer.

The gene calls are TRBV6-6 and TRBJ2-5; 9 bases are a match to TRBD1. V lost 2 bases and J lost 5; bases outside the gene matches: 9. Germline V gene sequence: CDR1 MNHNY, CDR2 SVGAGI (reference sequence). CDR3 size: 16 residues. The CDR3 loop is CASSYPAGQGVETQYF. The CDR3 coding sequence is TGTGCCAGCAGTTACCCGGCGGGACAGGGAGTGGAGACCCAGTACTTC.

Here the CDR3 reads CASSSQGLSGYTF. The DNA of the CDR3 is TGTGCCAGCAGTTCCCAGGGATTGAGTGGCTACACCTTC. The J gene is TRBJ1-2, the V gene TRBV6-6, with D possibly matching TRBD1 (5 bases). This CDR3 is built from 13 residues. V lost 4 bases and J lost 7, with 13 bases in between. CDR1 is MNHNY, CDR2 SVGAGI, per germline (reference sequence).

The rearrangement links TRBV4-2 to TRBJ2-7; the match to TRBD1 covers 10 bases. The CDR3 covers 15 residues. The ends lost 1 base at V and 4 bases at J; junction bases unmatched: 4. Germline V gene data show CDR1 as LGHNA and CDR2 as YNFKEQ. CDR3 protein: CASSQAGTGAYEQYF. The DNA of the CDR3 is TGTGCCAGCAGCCAAGCGGGGACAGGGGCATACGAGCAGTACTTC.

The rearrangement uses TRBV19 and TRBJ2-3, with TRBD1 as a possible D gene (7 bases). The V end lost 2 bases, the J end lost 0 bases, and 12 bases lay between the germline ends. Germline V gives CDR1 LNHDA, CDR2 SQIVND (reference sequence). This CDR3 is 16 amino acids long. CDR3 bases: TGTGCCAGTAGTATAACAGGGGCGGGAAGCACAGATACGCAGTATTTT. It specifies CASSITGAGSTDTQYF.

The chain couples TRBV5-1 to TRBJ1-3; a possible D gene is TRBD1 (5 bases). Germline CDR1 and CDR2: SGHRS and YFSETQ. CDR3 length: 14 residues. Trimming left V 0 bases short and J 2 bases short, with 6 bases between. In DNA form, the CDR3 reads TGCGCCAGCAGCTTGGCAGGGACTGGAAACACCATATATTTT. This gives the protein CASSLAGTGNTIYF.

V gene TRBV29-1 combines with J gene TRBJ2-3, with 8 bases matching TRBD1. The CDR3 runs 14 residues. CDR1 is SQVTM, CDR2 ANQGSEA, per germline. V lost 7 bases to trimming and J lost 2 bases; unmatched junction nucleotides: 8. As DNA, the CDR3 is TGCAGCGCCGGACAGGGAGGTAACACAGATACGCAGTATTTT. Translated, it gives CSAGQGGNTDTQYF.

This chain links TRBV9 with TRBJ2-1, with TRBD2 matching 10 bases. This CDR3 has 18 residues. Germline V gene sequence: CDR1 SGDLS, CDR2 YYNGEE. V lost 0 bases to trimming and J lost 5 bases; unmatched junction nucleotides: 11. The CDR3 DNA follows: TGTGCCAGCAGCGTAGGTGGAAGCGGGGGGGCCTTTGACAATGAGCAGTTCTTC. It yields the protein CASSVGGSGGAFDNEQFF.

This chain links TRBV6-5 with TRBJ2-4; 9 bases line up with TRBD1. V lost 10 bases and J lost 3; bases outside the gene matches: 7. Per the germline V gene, CDR1 is MNHEY and CDR2 is SVGAGI. The CDR3 is made up of 14 amino acids. The CDR3: CATRDRVLKNIQYF. In DNA form, the CDR3 reads TGTGCCACCAGGGACAGGGTACTCAAAAACATTCAGTACTTC.

The chain couples TRBV3-1 (or the pseudogene TRBV3-2) to TRBJ1-6, with unresolved D. V was cut by 2 bases and J by 8 bases, with 10 bases left in between. CDR1 and CDR2 from the germline V gene are LGHDT and YNNKEL (reference sequence). The CDR3 extends over 14 amino acids. CDR3 coding DNA: TGTGCCAGCAGCCAATCCAATTGGGATTCACCCCTCCACTTT. Translated, it gives CASSQSNWDSPLHF.

This chain joins TRBV5-4 and TRBJ2-7; 7 positions agree with TRBD1. Losses at the gene ends were 3 bases for V and 5 bases for J; bases not matched to a gene: 8. Germline V gives CDR1 SGHNT, CDR2 YYREEE (reference sequence). This CDR3 spans 14 amino acids. The CDR3 coding sequence is TGTGCCAGCAGCTGGGAGACAGGGAACCACGAGCAGTACTTC. Residues: CASSWETGNHEQYF.

The chain carries TRBV3-1 (or the pseudogene TRBV3-2) and TRBJ2-5, with 7 bases fitting TRBD1. CDR3 length equals 15 residues. V was clipped by 2 bases and J by 5 bases; unmatched bases: 8. Germline CDR1 is LGHDT and CDR2 is YNNKEL (reference sequence). CDR3: CASSQLQGVGETQYF. The CDR3 DNA follows: TGTGCCAGCAGCCAACTCCAGGGGGTGGGGGAGACCCAGTACTTC.

This sequence joins TRBV7-9 and TRBJ2-3, with 12 bases identical to TRBD2. Germline V gives CDR1 SEHNR, CDR2 FQNEAQ (reference sequence). The junction had 9 bases not matched to a gene; V was cut back by 5 bases and J by 6 bases. This CDR3 region has 16 residues. The CDR3 here is CASSPILAGGLDTQYF. The CDR3 nucleotides are TGTGCCAGCAGCCCGATTCTAGCGGGGGGGCTGGATACGCAGTATTTT.

This sequence joins TRBV15 and TRBJ1-2, with D unclear. The CDR3 length is 16 residues. Between the trimmed V and J ends, which lost 1 base and 2 bases, there was a span of 14 bases. Germline values: CDR1 LNHNV, CDR2 YYDKDF (reference sequence). As DNA, the CDR3 is TGTGCCACCAGCAGAGTAGCTGGCCCGAGGAACTATGGCTACACCTTC. It encodes CATSRVAGPRNYGYTF. The whole variable domain, filled in from reference TRBV15 and TRBJ1-2, reads DAMVIQNPRYQVTQFGKPVTLSCSQTLNHNVMYWYQQKSSQAPKLLFHYYDKDFNNEADTPDNFQSRRPNTSFCFLDIRSPGLGDTAMYLCATSRVAGPRNYGYTFGSGTRLTVV.

This chain joins TRBV5-6 and TRBJ2-7; the match to TRBD1 covers 7 bases. V trimming: 1 base; J trimming: 3 bases; junction bases outside the gene matches: 10. The CDR3 length is 16 residues. Germline-derived CDR1 and CDR2 are SGHDT and YYEEEE. The CDR3 region is CASSLKVRQGRYEQYF. The DNA for the CDR3 is TGTGCCAGCAGCTTGAAAGTTAGACAGGGACGCTACGAGCAGTACTTC.

The rearrangement uses TRBV11-3 and TRBJ2-5, with 9 bases fitting TRBD2. The V gene end was trimmed by 1 base and the J gene end by 3 bases; junction bases not matched to a gene: 0. CDR3 length equals 14 residues. Per germline, CDR1 SGHNT and CDR2 YENEEA. The CDR3 DNA reads TGTGCCAGCAGCTTAGGCGGGGGGGAAGAGACCCAGTACTTC. Protein product: CASSLGGGEETQYF.

This sequence joins TRBV4-2 and TRBJ1-1; the D is unclear. Trimming left V 0 bases short and J 0 bases short, with 5 bases between. Germline V gene sequence: CDR1 LGHNA, CDR2 YNFKEQ. The CDR3 sequence is 14 residues long. CDR3 protein: CASSQDRLNTEAFF. The CDR3 nucleotides are TGTGCCAGCAGCCAAGATAGGTTGAACACTGAAGCTTTCTTT.

The chain carries TRBV30 and TRBJ1-6; no clear D gene. V dropped 4 bases and J dropped 9 bases, with 13 bases sitting between them. Germline V gene sequence: CDR1 GTSNPN, CDR2 SVGIG (reference sequence). The CDR3 is 13 residues long. This CDR3 is CAWIRRTGSPLHF. The DNA for the CDR3 is TGTGCCTGGATACGCAGAACCGGTTCACCCCTCCACTTT.

In its sample, this clone was seen once. CDR3: CAWTAGLGGANVLTF. Here the CDR3 DNA reads TGTGCCTGGACAGCAGGGCTAGGTGGGGCCAACGTCCTGACTTTC. The chain uses TRBV30 and TRBJ2-6, with D perhaps TRBD1 (5 bases). Looked up from germline, CDR1 is GTSNPN and CDR2 is SVGIG (reference sequence). CDR3 length: 15 residues. Between the trimmed V and J ends, which lost 4 bases and 3 bases, there was a span of 13 bases.

V and J are TRBV9 and TRBJ1-3; tentative D call: TRBD1 (6 bases). This CDR3 region has 15 residues. V shed 0 bases and J shed 2 bases, with 9 bases lying between them. Germline CDR1 reads SGDLS; CDR2 reads YYNGEE. The CDR3 DNA is TGTGCCAGCAGCGTAGTGGGGGCGGCTGGAAACACCATATATTTT. Its translation is CASSVVGAAGNTIYF.

This chain joins TRBV7-2 and TRBJ2-7; the match to TRBD2 covers 10 bases. J was trimmed by 2 bases and V by 0 bases; bases with no gene match: 1. This CDR3 contains 15 residues. CDR1 and CDR2 from the germline V gene are SGHTA and FQGNSA. The CDR3 nucleotides are TGTGCCAGCAGCTTAGCGACTAGCGGGCCCTACGAGCAGTACTTC. Protein product: CASSLATSGPYEQYF.

The chain combines TRBV5-1 with TRBJ1-1; D might be TRBD1 (6 bases). CDR3 length: 14 amino acids. Germline V gene data show CDR1 as SGHRS and CDR2 as YFSETQ. V gave up 2 bases and J gave up 4 bases, with 12 bases separating them. The CDR3 sequence: CASSFSGAVTEAFF. The CDR3, as DNA: TGCGCCAGCAGCTTCTCAGGGGCGGTCACTGAAGCTTTCTTT.

The chain is built from TRBV2 and TRBJ2-5; TRBD1 or TRBD2 may be the D gene (5 bases each). Germline values: CDR1 SNHLY, CDR2 FYNNEI. Deletions cut 7 bases from V and 5 bases from J, with 14 bases between. This CDR3 region has 13 residues. CDR3 sequence (DNA): TGTGCCAGCATTGGGGGTACCCCCGAGACCCAGTACTTC. Translated, it gives CASIGGTPETQYF.

The chain combines TRBV1 with TRBJ2-5; the D segment call TRBD2 is taken from the table without a DNA check. TRBV1 counts as a pseudogene. The CDR3 is 17 residues long. The CDR3 sequence: CTSSRPIAGGPEETQYF. CDR3 nucleotide sequence: TGCACCAGCAGCCGACCAATAGCGGGGGGGCCGGAGGAGACCCAGTACTTC.

CDR3 sequence (DNA): TGTGCCAGTAGTACTCAGGGGTGGGGGCAAGAGACCCAGTACTTC. Its protein product is CASSTQGWGQETQYF. The V gene is TRBV19, the J gene TRBJ2-5; D possibly corresponds to TRBD1 (6 bases). Germline CDR1 and CDR2: LNHDA and SQIVND (reference sequence). This CDR3 has 15 residues. V was shortened by 4 bases and J by 2 bases, with 14 bases between the two germline ends.

This chain uses TRBV6-4 with TRBJ1-1, with 7 bases aligning to TRBD1. CDR3 size: 14 residues. The V gene's germline CDR1 is MRHNA and CDR2 SNTAGT. After removal of 3 bases from V and 1 base from J, the junction contained 2 bases not matched to a gene. The chain's CDR3 is CASSEQGGNTEAFF. The CDR3 region has the DNA TGTGCCAGCAGTGAGCAGGGGGGGAACACTGAAGCTTTCTTT.

Details on this clone: One end of the junction does not line up with germline, which may come from a read error. The J gene is TRBJ2-2, the V gene TRBV3-1 (or the pseudogene TRBV3-2); tentatively, D is TRBD2 (7 bases). The CDR3 sequence is 15 residues long. Germline loops: CDR1 LGHDT, CDR2 YNNKEL (reference sequence). The CDR3: CASNQGGGNTGELFF. In nucleotides, the CDR3 is TGTGCCAGCAACCAAGGGGGGGGTAACACCGGGGAGCTGTTTTTT.

This clone was detected only once. This chain joins TRBV2 and TRBJ2-1; possibly TRBD2 for D (6 bases). V lost 1 base and J lost 0, with 13 bases in between. Germline V lookup: CDR1 SNHLY, CDR2 FYNNEI. CDR3 length: 17 residues. CDR3 DNA sequence: TGTGCCAGCAGTGAAGAGGGACTCAGGAGCTCCTACAATGAGCAGTTCTTC. Protein product: CASSEEGLRSSYNEQFF.

V gene TRBV2 combines with J gene TRBJ1-5; 7 bases agree with TRBD1. The V gene end was trimmed by 3 bases and the J gene end by 5 bases; junction bases not matched to a gene: 7. The CDR3 contains 15 residues. Germline CDR1 is SNHLY and CDR2 is FYNNEI. The CDR3 DNA is TGTGCCAGCAGTGACGCAGGGGGGTCGGATCAGCCCCAGCATTTT. Residues: CASSDAGGSDQPQHF.

The chain employs TRBV6-2 or TRBV6-3 and TRBJ2-5; a possible D gene is TRBD1 (5 bases). CDR1 is MNHEY, CDR2 SVGEGT, per germline. V lost 2 bases and J 1 base, leaving 5 bases between the germline ends. The CDR3 extends over 13 amino acids. CDR3 nucleotides: TGTGCCAGCAGTTACGACAGCCAAGAGACCCAGTACTTC. It codes for CASSYDSQETQYF.